This TCR beta chain was sequenced in a study of CD8 T cells in ankylosing spondylitis. Concerning this clonotype itself: Antigen specificity is unknown.

TCRdb independently ran MiXCR on the 5' RACE reads; one entry per CDR3 protein. This sample carries 700,000 to 1,000,000 distinct CDR3 sequences, roughly 12% of them seen once, and the ten largest clones take roughly 0.51%. V shed 4 bases, J shed 3 bases, and the junction held 6 bases outside the gene matches. The CDR3 is 15 amino acids. Germline loops: CDR1 SGHNT, CDR2 YYREEE (reference sequence). Study conclusions and caveats: What seemed typical of ankylosing spondylitis blood was a TCR beta motif built from roughly eight highly homologous variants.

Source material: blood, either unsorted or a sorted T cell fraction (not recorded which). This rearrangement joins TRBV5-4 to TRBJ2-2; TRBD1 aligns across 7 bases. This clonotype was sampled from a male donor with ankylosing spondylitis. CDR3 coding DNA: TGTGCCAGCAGCGCGGAAGGGGGCCACACCGGGGAGCTGTTTTTT. Translating gives CASSAEGGHTGELFF. The full variable domain, its missing parts supplied by reference TRBV5-4 and TRBJ2-2, is ETGVTQSPTHLIKTRGQQVTLRCSSQSGHNTVSWYQQALGQGPQFIFQYYREEENGRGNFPPRFSGLQFPNYSSELNVNALELDDSALYLCASSAEGGHTGELFFGEGSRLTVL.